These T cell receptor beta chains were read from a single sample in a study of T cells in Graves' hyperthyroidism and ophthalmopathy. TCRdb reanalysed the multiplex PCR reads using MiXCR and keeps one entry per CDR3 protein. The sample yields some 620,000 distinct CDR3 sequences, 16% seen once. Input material: blood. The receptors were gathered from a woman between 25 and 40 years old with Graves' hyperthyroidism. The CDR3 runs from the conserved cysteine through the conserved F or W. The D gene is left open where the match is weak. Where a row states a size, it is once, few, many or the class of an expanded clone; other rows omit it.

v_gene,j_gene,d_gene,abundance,CDR3aa,CDR3nt
TRBV19,TRBJ2-7,TRBD2,-,CASSTRVWTSGRANEPEQYF,TGTGCCAGTAGTACTCGTGTCTGGACTAGCGGGAGGGCAAACGAACCCGAGCAGTACTTC
TRBV28,TRBJ1-5,-,-,CASSLISYGRSNQPQHF,TGTGCCAGCAGTTTAATCTCGTACGGGCGAAGCAATCAGCCCCAGCATTTT
TRBV28,TRBJ2-5,TRBD2,-,CASSRALAGEPPETQYF,TGTGCCAGCAGCCGGGCATTAGCGGGAGAGCCCCCAGAGACCCAGTACTTC
TRBV10-3,TRBJ2-5,-,many,CAISESTGVQETQYF,TGTGCCATCAGTGAGTCAACCGGGGTTCAAGAGACCCAGTACTTC
TRBV7-2,TRBJ1-1,-,many,CASSLERLTEAFF,TGTGCCAGCAGCTTAGAGAGACTCACTGAAGCTTTCTTT
TRBV7-9,TRBJ2-1,-,-,CASSLGVTGKRANEQFF,TGTGCCAGCAGCTTAGGGGTTACAGGGAAAAGGGCCAATGAGCAGTTCTTC
TRBV5-1,TRBJ2-7,TRBD1,many,CASSWGQGEQYF,TGCGCCAGCAGCTGGGGACAGGGCGAGCAGTACTTC
TRBV20-1,TRBJ1-4,-,few,CSASIQGTSNEKLFF,TGCAGTGCTAGTATCCAAGGGACATCAAATGAAAAACTGTTTTTT
TRBV7-8,TRBJ1-4,-,many,CASSLHGAGEKLFF,TGTGCCAGCAGCTTACATGGGGCCGGTGAAAAACTGTTTTTT
TRBV5-8,TRBJ2-7,-,-,CASSLGAGTVGEQYF,TGTGCCAGCAGCTTGGGGGCAGGGACGGTGGGCGAGCAGTACTTC
TRBV2,TRBJ2-3,TRBD2,many,CASRAELAGNTQYF,TGTGCCAGCAGAGCCGAACTAGCGGGGAATACGCAGTATTTT
TRBV6-1,TRBJ1-2,TRBD1,-,CASSTRDRSNYGYTF,TGTGCCAGCAGTACCCGGGACAGGTCCAACTATGGCTACACCTTC
TRBV7-2,TRBJ2-6,-,many,CASSLVGSGANVLTF,TGTGCCAGCAGTTTGGTCGGATCTGGGGCCAACGTCCTGACTTTC
TRBV7-2,TRBJ1-5,-,many,CASSLVEGGHQPQHF,TGTGCCAGCAGCTTAGTTGAGGGCGGGCATCAGCCCCAGCATTTT
TRBV20-1,TRBJ1-5,-,many,CSAQRGVGNQPQHF,TGCAGTGCTCAGAGAGGTGTGGGGAATCAGCCCCAGCATTTT
TRBV4-2,TRBJ2-1,-,-,CASQPSSYNEQFF,TGTGCCAGTCAGCCTAGCTCCTACAATGAGCAGTTCTTC
TRBV5-1,TRBJ2-5,-,few,CASSLDPGTQETQYF,TGCGCCAGCAGCTTGGATCCGGGGACCCAAGAGACCCAGTACTTC
TRBV11-2,TRBJ2-5,-,many,CASSLVSPRETQYF,TGTGCCAGCAGCTTAGTCTCACCACGAGAGACCCAGTACTTC
TRBV3-1,TRBJ1-1,-,many,CASSQEGTEAFF,TGTGCCAGCAGCCAAGAGGGCACTGAAGCTTTCTTT
TRBV19,TRBJ1-2,-,few,CASSIAQAGYGYTF,TGTGCCAGTAGTATAGCCCAGGCTGGCTATGGCTACACCTTC
TRBV28,TRBJ2-7,TRBD1,many,CASAQGDGDEQYF,TGTGCCAGCGCCCAGGGGGACGGGGACGAGCAGTACTTC
TRBV6-1,TRBJ2-5,TRBD1,many,CASRLQGAGETQYF,TGTGCCAGCAGACTACAGGGGGCGGGAGAGACCCAGTACTTC
TRBV7-8,TRBJ2-1,-,-,CASSLFSGFNSYNEQFF,TGTGCCAGCAGCCTATTCAGCGGGTTCAACTCCTACAATGAGCAGTTCTTC
TRBV5-4,TRBJ2-1,TRBD2,few,CASSLSRFSGTNNEQFF,TGTGCCAGCAGCTTGTCACGGTTTAGCGGGACTAACAATGAGCAGTTCTTC
TRBV3-1,TRBJ1-1,-,few,CASSQGTELNTEAFF,TGTGCCAGCAGCCAAGGGACAGAATTGAACACTGAAGCTTTCTTT